These T cell receptor beta chains were read from a single sample in a study of T cells in Graves' hyperthyroidism and ophthalmopathy. One entry per CDR3 protein, called by TCRdb with MiXCR from the multiplex PCR reads. This sample has 300,000 to 450,000 distinct CDR3 sequences, with 17% found just once. The sequencing sample was made of blood. These TCRs come from a woman aged 30 to 39 with Graves' hyperthyroidism that later progressed to Graves' ophthalmopathy. The CDR3 runs from the conserved cysteine through the conserved F or W. Where a row states a size, it is once, few, many or the class of an expanded clone; other rows omit it.

few	TRBV4-1	TRBJ1-4	CASSPLGKPTTNEKLFF
many	TRBV10-3	TRBJ2-5	CAISAGTGEKETQYF
many	TRBV11-2	TRBJ2-1	CASSPNRRYNEQFF
many	TRBV30	TRBJ2-3	CAWSLTRDTQYF
many	TRBV6-1	TRBJ2-5	CASIRASGLGETQYF
many	TRBV12-3/TRBV12-4	TRBJ2-2	CASRTRGAGTGELFF
.	TRBV2	TRBJ1-6	CASIRPRTESSYNSPLHF
.	TRBV20-1	TRBJ2-7	CSASAGYSYEQYF
many	TRBV7-9	TRBJ1-5	CASSRGQGMNQPQHF
.	TRBV27	TRBJ1-2	CASSEGRDYGYTF
many	TRBV2	TRBJ2-2	CASSLQGVNYANTGELFF
.	TRBV19	TRBJ2-1	CASSQPFRGRDNEQFF
many	TRBV2	TRBJ2-1	CASSERGGYNEQFF
.	TRBV2	TRBJ2-3	CASNRPSTDTQYF
many	TRBV19	TRBJ1-2	CASKRGPGYGYTF
many	TRBV18	TRBJ2-2	CASPGTGGLTGELFF
many	TRBV25-1	TRBJ2-2	CASSDDYLAGIIGTGELFF
once	TRBV29-1	TRBJ2-2	CSVVTAGVNTGELFF
few	TRBV5-1	TRBJ1-1	CASSLFRGGIGAFF